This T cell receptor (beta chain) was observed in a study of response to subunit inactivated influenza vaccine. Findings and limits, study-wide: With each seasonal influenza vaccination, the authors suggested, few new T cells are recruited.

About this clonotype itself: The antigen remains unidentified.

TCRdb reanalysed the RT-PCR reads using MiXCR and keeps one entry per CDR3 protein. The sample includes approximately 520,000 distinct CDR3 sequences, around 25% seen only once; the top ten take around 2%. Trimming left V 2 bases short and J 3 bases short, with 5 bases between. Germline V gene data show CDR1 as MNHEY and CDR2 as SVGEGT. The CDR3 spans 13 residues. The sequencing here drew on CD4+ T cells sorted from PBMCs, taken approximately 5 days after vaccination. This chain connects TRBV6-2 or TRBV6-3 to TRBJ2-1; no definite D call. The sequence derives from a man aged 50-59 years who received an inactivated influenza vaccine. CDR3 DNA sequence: TGTGCCAGCAGTTACCACGACTACAATGAGCAGTTCTTC. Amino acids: CASSYHDYNEQFF.